These 31 T cell receptor beta chains came from one sample sequenced in a study of T cells in Graves' hyperthyroidism and ophthalmopathy. Regions amplified from RNA transcripts were the TCR beta CDR3 regions. Researchers ran a first-round RT-PCR on the TCR CDR3 using the HTBI primer set. TCRdb re-called the multiplex PCR reads through MiXCR, storing one row per CDR3 protein. The sample includes about 520,000 distinct CDR3 sequences, less than 25% of them seen just once. The sample consisted of blood. The source of these receptors is a man younger than 35 with Graves' hyperthyroidism.

The chain carries TRBV11-2 and TRBJ2-5; D is unresolved. The CDR3 has 17 residues. Trimming took off 0 bases at V and 1 base at J, with 15 bases between the two ends. Germline-derived CDR1 and CDR2 are SGHAT and FQNNGV. The CDR3 region has the DNA TGTGCCAGCAGCTTAGATCGATGGCAGGCGACCCAAGAGACCCAGTACTTC. This gives the protein CASSLDRWQATQETQYF.

This clonotype showed up just a few times. The gene calls are TRBV5-1 and TRBJ2-5, with a weak D call TRBD1 (7 bases). The CDR3 is 18 residues long. Germline CDR1 SGHRS, CDR2 YFSETQ. V dropped 5 bases and J dropped 5 bases, with 28 bases sitting between them. CDR3 sequence: CASSFRTGTPLSGETQYF. The CDR3 nucleotides are TGCGCCAGCAGTTTTCGGACAGGAACCCCACTAAGCGGGGAGACCCAGTACTTC.

This clonotype was seen many times. The J gene is TRBJ2-7, the V gene TRBV5-1; 11 positions match TRBD1. With 4 bases clipped from V and 5 bases from J, the junction kept 8 bases outside the gene matches. This CDR3 has 15 residues. Germline CDR1 and CDR2: SGHRS and YFSETQ. The CDR3 reads CASSPRDRGIHEQYF. CDR3 bases: TGCGCCAGCAGCCCCCGGGACAGGGGGATCCACGAGCAGTACTTC.

This clonotype came up many times. The chain links TRBV11-2 to TRBJ1-5, with unresolved D. CDR1 and CDR2 (germline): SGHAT, FQNNGV. V was clipped by 0 bases and J by 2 bases, with 8 bases between them. The CDR3 is 15 residues long. This CDR3 is CASSLETGGNQPQHF. CDR3 bases: TGTGCCAGCAGCTTAGAGACGGGAGGCAATCAGCCCCAGCATTTT.

CDR3 loop: CASSYRTGDEEDEQYF. The CDR3 DNA is TGTGCCAGCAGTTACCGTACAGGGGATGAGGAAGACGAGCAGTACTTC. The chain links TRBV6-5 to TRBJ2-7, with 7 nucleotides matching TRBD1. This CDR3 has 16 residues. V was clipped by 2 bases and J by 5 bases; unmatched bases: 12. The germline gives CDR1 MNHEY, CDR2 SVGAGI.

This clonotype was observed a single time. The chain is built from TRBV7-8 and TRBJ1-2; D is uncertain. V was pared by 5 bases and J by 4 bases, with 8 bases between. The CDR3 covers 12 residues. Germline CDR1 and CDR2: SGHVS and FQNEAQ. The CDR3 DNA sequence: TGTGCCAGCAGCCCGCCGTCCTATGGCTACACCTTC. Protein: CASSPPSYGYTF.

There are a few counts of this clonotype. The gene calls are TRBV12-3 or TRBV12-4 and TRBJ2-7, with D perhaps TRBD1 (6 bases). Trimming removed 0 bases from V and 2 bases from J, with 20 bases in between. This CDR3 region has 18 residues. The CDR3 DNA sequence: TGTGCCAGCAGTTTAGCCTCGCCGCTAACAGGGTTCACCTACGAGCAGTACTTC. Its translation is CASSLASPLTGFTYEQYF.

This clonotype was counted at least ten times. The V gene is TRBV6-5, the J gene TRBJ1-2, with D tentatively TRBD1 (5 bases). The CDR3 is 14 residues long. Germline loops: CDR1 MNHEY, CDR2 SVGAGI. The V end was cut by 8 bases, the J end by 4 bases, with 17 bases between. The CDR3 DNA reads as TGTGCCAGCGCTGTGACGGGGGTCATCTATGGCTACACCTTC. As protein: CASAVTGVIYGYTF.

In its sample, this clonotype was seen many times. The chain has TRBV6-1 and TRBJ1-5; 8 bases are a match to TRBD1. The CDR3 sequence is 15 residues long. Germline-derived CDR1 and CDR2 are MNHNS and SASEGT. Trimming cost V 6 bases and J 3 bases; bases outside gene matches: 7. CDR3 protein: CASRTDRGDNQPQHF. The DNA for the CDR3 is TGTGCCAGCAGAACTGACAGGGGCGACAATCAGCCCCAGCATTTT.

The genes are TRBV20-1 and TRBJ1-1; no clear D. V was cut by 5 bases and J by 1 base, with 11 bases left in between. The V gene's germline CDR1 is DFQATT and CDR2 SNEGSKA (reference sequence). The CDR3 consists of 13 residues. CDR3 sequence reads: CSAPQRKNTEAFF. The CDR3, as DNA: TGCAGTGCTCCGCAACGGAAGAACACTGAAGCTTTCTTT.

This clonotype was seen ten or more times. This is likely a read error, given that the CDR3 carries no conserved phenylalanine or tryptophan at its end. V usage is TRBV6-5 and J usage is TRBJ1-2; D not resolved. V lost 2 bases and J 8 bases, leaving 9 bases between the germline ends. Germline values: CDR1 MNHEY, CDR2 SVGAGI. This CDR3 comprises 12 residues. CDR3 sequence: CASSYKSGGYTL. The CDR3 nucleotides are TGTGCCAGCAGTTACAAGAGTGGAGGCTACACCCTC.

This sequence joins TRBV25-1 and TRBJ2-5, with TRBD2 identical over 15 bases. Trimming removed 2 bases from V and 0 bases from J; junction bases left unmatched: 7. Germline CDR1 reads MGHDK; CDR2 reads SYGVNS. The CDR3 loop spans 19 amino acids. In nucleotides, the CDR3 is TGTGCCAGCAGTGAAGGGTGGACTAGCGGGGGGGTTGACCAAGAGACCCAGTACTTC. Translating it yields CASSEGWTSGGVDQETQYF.

This clonotype has at least ten counts. The chain recombines TRBV28 with TRBJ1-2; 7 nucleotides match TRBD1. V shed 5 bases and J 3 bases; nucleotides not matched to a gene: 6. CDR1 MDHEN and CDR2 SYDVKM come from the germline V gene. The CDR3 extends over 14 amino acids. The CDR3 nucleotides are TGTGCCAGCAGTCTTGCAGGGGGTGACTATGGCTACACCTTC. This translates into CASSLAGGDYGYTF.

The chain uses TRBV5-1 and TRBJ2-2, with TRBD2 as a possible D gene (6 bases). Germline-derived CDR1 and CDR2 are SGHRS and YFSETQ. The ends were cut back, 5 bases at V and 6 bases at J, with 26 bases in the middle. This CDR3 comprises 18 residues. CDR3 residues: CASRQDGGVRLGAGELFF. The CDR3 bases are TGCGCCAGCAGACAGGACGGCGGGGTCCGCTTGGGGGCCGGGGAGCTGTTTTTT.

This clonotype was seen more than once but under ten times. CDR3 nucleotide sequence: TGTGCCACCAGTGATTTCCAGCACGACACCGGGGAGCTGTTTTTT. Protein product: CATSDFQHDTGELFF. The gene calls are TRBV24-1 and TRBJ2-2, with D uncertain. The V gene lost 1 base and the J gene lost 3 bases, with 8 bases spanning the gap. This CDR3 comprises 15 residues. The germline V gene encodes CDR1 KGHDR and CDR2 SFDVKD.

The V call is TRBV10-3, the J call TRBJ1-1, with 7 positions matching TRBD1. This CDR3 contains 17 residues. V was pared by 2 bases and J by 0 bases, with 9 bases of the junction left unmatched. Per germline, CDR1 ENHRY and CDR2 SYGVKD. The CDR3 region has the DNA TGTGCCATCAGTGAGATTATAGGGGGCCGGGTGAACACTGAAGCTTTCTTT. This sequence encodes CAISEIIGGRVNTEAFF.

This clonotype was recorded many times. The V call is TRBV12-5, the J call TRBJ1-1; no clear D. The V gene's germline CDR1 is LGHNT and CDR2 FRNRAP. The CDR3 length is 13 residues. With 2 bases removed from V and 6 bases from J, the gap between germline ends came to 10 bases. For the CDR3, the DNA is TGTGCTAGTGGTTTGTCCGAATGGGCTGAAGCTTTCTTT. Translating it yields CASGLSEWAEAFF.

DNA of the CDR3: TGTGCCAGCAGTGGGGACAGGGGTTTCGGTGAAGCTTTCTTT. Its translation is CASSGDRGFGEAFF. This chain uses TRBV2 with TRBJ1-1; 10 bases agree with TRBD1. The CDR3 totals 14 residues. CDR1 is SNHLY, CDR2 FYNNEI, per germline. The V segment lost 4 bases and the J segment 7 bases; nucleotides outside the gene matches: 6.

This clonotype has ten or more counts. V and J are TRBV7-9 and TRBJ2-5, with 7 bases identical to TRBD2. The CDR3 loop spans 14 amino acids. Germline V gene data show CDR1 as SEHNR and CDR2 as FQNEAQ (reference sequence). The V and J ends lost 8 bases and 5 bases, in that order; junction bases with no gene match: 11. CDR3 DNA sequence: TGTGCCAGCGCCTGGGAGGGCGTCAGGGAGACCCAGTACTTC. It is translated as CASAWEGVRETQYF. Complete variable domain (other parts from reference TRBV7-9 and TRBJ2-5): DTGVSQNPRHKITKRGQNVTFRCDPISEHNRLYWYRQTLGQGPEFLTYFQNEAQLEKSRLLSDRFSAERPKGSFSTLEIQRTEQGDSAMYLCASAWEGVRETQYFGPGTRLLVL.

The J gene is TRBJ2-2, the V gene TRBV7-8; TRBD2 might be the D (7 bases). Trimming stripped 5 bases from V and 4 bases from J, with 20 bases between. Germline V gene lookup returns CDR1 SGHVS and CDR2 FQNEAQ. The CDR3 length is 17 residues. Here the CDR3 DNA reads TGTGCCAGCAGCCCGGGGGCGGGGGCTAAGGGCACCGGGGAGCTGTTTTTT. It encodes CASSPGAGAKGTGELFF.

This chain connects TRBV6-2 or TRBV6-3 to TRBJ1-2; D might be TRBD1 (5 bases). V lost 2 bases, J lost 6 bases, and 13 bases lay in between. Germline V gene data show CDR1 as MNHEY and CDR2 as SVGEGT. This CDR3 contains 14 residues. The CDR3 coding sequence is TGTGCCAGCAGTTACGATGGGGGTCGCCATGGCTACACCTTC. Residues: CASSYDGGRHGYTF.

The rearrangement links TRBV12-3 or TRBV12-4 to TRBJ2-7; D is uncertain. The CDR3 is 17 residues long. The V gene lost 4 bases and the J gene lost 6 bases, with 25 bases spanning the gap. The CDR3 DNA sequence: TGTGCCAGCAGTTGGAGCACAATAATCGGGTTCCGTGGCGAGCAGTACTTC. It specifies CASSWSTIIGFRGEQYF.

V gene TRBV28 combines with J gene TRBJ2-7, with unresolved D. The CDR3 totals 12 residues. CDR1 MDHEN and CDR2 SYDVKM come from the germline V gene. V lost 6 bases and J 2 bases, leaving 8 bases between the germline ends. The DNA of the CDR3 is TGTGCCAGCAGGAGAACACCCTACGAGCAGTACTTC. Its translation is CASRRTPYEQYF.

V usage is TRBV20-1 and J usage is TRBJ2-7; 8 nucleotides match TRBD2. The CDR3 covers 15 residues. Trimming removed 3 bases from V and 6 bases from J; junction bases left unmatched: 13. Germline V lookup: CDR1 DFQATT, CDR2 SNEGSKA (reference sequence). The CDR3 spells CSASQTEAGAREQYF. CDR3 DNA sequence: TGCAGTGCTAGTCAAACGGAAGCGGGAGCACGCGAGCAGTACTTC.

This clonotype was recorded many times. This sequence joins TRBV2 and TRBJ1-1; the D gene is possibly TRBD1 (6 bases). Trimming took 6 bases from V and 5 from J, leaving 10 bases between them. The CDR3 loop spans 12 amino acids. Per the germline V gene, CDR1 is SNHLY and CDR2 is FYNNEI. The chain's CDR3 is CASRQGSTEAFF. The DNA of the CDR3 is TGTGCCAGCAGACAGGGCTCGACTGAAGCTTTCTTT.

This chain uses TRBV28 with TRBJ2-5; TRBD2 aligns across 8 bases. Losses at the gene ends were 3 bases for V and 3 bases for J; bases not matched to a gene: 12. CDR3 length equals 17 residues. Per germline, CDR1 MDHEN and CDR2 SYDVKM. This CDR3 is CASSFVLSGRGKETQYF. The CDR3 DNA reads TGTGCCAGCAGTTTCGTCTTGAGCGGGAGAGGCAAAGAGACCCAGTACTTC.

The chain employs TRBV19 and TRBJ1-1; possible D gene TRBD1, 5 bases. The germline V gene encodes CDR1 LNHDA and CDR2 SQIVND (reference sequence). The CDR3 totals 12 residues. V lost 10 bases and J 7 bases, leaving 16 bases between the germline ends. CDR3 protein: CATSVMRGEAFF. DNA of the CDR3: TGTGCCACTTCAGTCATGAGGGGTGAAGCTTTCTTT.

This clonotype was seen many times. V gene TRBV6-1 combines with J gene TRBJ2-3; D is unclear. Germline V lookup: CDR1 MNHNS, CDR2 SASEGT. Trimming removed 4 bases from V and 4 bases from J, with 9 bases in between. The CDR3 totals 13 residues. The CDR3 is CASSGRWADTQYF. In nucleotides, the CDR3 is TGTGCCAGCAGTGGCCGGTGGGCAGATACGCAGTATTTT.

This clonotype was seen a few times. The chain is built from TRBV18 and TRBJ1-5; no definite D call. Germline values: CDR1 KGHSH, CDR2 LQKENI. The CDR3 runs 14 residues. With 2 bases removed from V and 3 bases from J, the gap between germline ends came to 8 bases. In nucleotides, the CDR3 is TGTGCCAGCTCACCAGACCTAAACAATCAGCCCCAGCATTTT. It yields the protein CASSPDLNNQPQHF.

This clonotype was seen repeatedly, ten times or more. The CDR3 DNA is TGTGCCAGCAGCCCGACAGGGGTGGGTTATCAGCCCCAGCATTTT. Protein product: CASSPTGVGYQPQHF. The chain recombines TRBV7-8 with TRBJ1-5; 8 bases line up with TRBD1. The CDR3 has 15 residues. Germline V CDR1 and CDR2: SGHVS, FQNEAQ. J lost 5 bases, V lost 5 bases, and 8 bases had no gene match.

This clonotype occurred many times. The chain couples TRBV12-3 or TRBV12-4 to TRBJ1-1, with 7 bases lining up with TRBD1. CDR3 length equals 15 residues. J gave up 6 bases and V 3 bases, and 10 bases lay outside the gene matches. This CDR3 reads CASSFRGGFLPEAFF. CDR3 coding DNA: TGTGCCAGCAGTTTCAGAGGGGGCTTTTTGCCTGAAGCTTTCTTT.